This T cell receptor beta chain is from a study of blood T cell repertoires in COVID-19. Assay used: immunoSEQ multiplex PCR; TCRdb lists only in-frame clones, some missing. The repertoire consists of some 95,000 clones, with about 90% occurring once and the leading ten covering about 1.8%. This CDR3 region has 15 residues. V was clipped by 4 bases and J by 1 base, with 13 bases between them. From germline, CDR1 is SGHNT and CDR2 YYREEE (reference sequence). Only a few counts were recorded for this clone. The origin of this receptor is a human donor with active COVID-19. The donor label of this sample is uncertain. Source material: peripheral blood. The gene calls are TRBV5-4 and TRBJ2-3, with D perhaps TRBD2 (6 bases). The CDR3 sequence: CASSLRTGGTDTQYF. The DNA for the CDR3 is TGTGCCAGCAGCCTTAGGACGGGGGGCACAGATACGCAGTATTTT.